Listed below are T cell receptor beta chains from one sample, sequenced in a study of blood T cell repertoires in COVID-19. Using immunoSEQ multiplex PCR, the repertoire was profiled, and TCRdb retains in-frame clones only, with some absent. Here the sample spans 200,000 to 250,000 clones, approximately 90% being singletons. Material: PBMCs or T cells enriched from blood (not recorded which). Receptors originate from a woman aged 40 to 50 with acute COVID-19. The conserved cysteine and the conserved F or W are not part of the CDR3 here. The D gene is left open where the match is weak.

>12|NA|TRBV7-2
ASSLPAGIGEQF
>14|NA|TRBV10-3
AISPHGQTSGNTIY
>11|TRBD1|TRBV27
ASSWTGATEAF
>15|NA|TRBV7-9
ASSSHLRQDSNQPQH
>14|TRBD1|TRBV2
ASSELTGGSYNEQF
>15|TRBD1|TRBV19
ASSMTGQGGPYYGYT
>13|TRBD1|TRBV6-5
ASSYPGTGADTQY
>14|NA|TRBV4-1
ASSQGWTRGNTEAF
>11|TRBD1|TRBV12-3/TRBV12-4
ASFGQGVNGYT
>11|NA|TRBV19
ASDSPGTLGYT
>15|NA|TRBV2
ASSVGHTGATNEKLF
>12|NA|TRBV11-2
ASTVGGGTDTQY
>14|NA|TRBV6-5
ASSYALDSQVHGYT
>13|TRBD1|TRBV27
ASTPGTDSYNEQF
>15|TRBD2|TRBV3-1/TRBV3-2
ASSRHSGGFSTDTQY
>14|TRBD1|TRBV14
ASSQGQGWAKNIQY
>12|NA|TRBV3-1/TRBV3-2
ASSQDVGSGPQH
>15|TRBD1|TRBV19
ASSGHLRTGGGTEAF
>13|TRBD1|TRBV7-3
ASSLTGATNEKLF
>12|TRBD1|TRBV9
ASSTGGSGNTIY
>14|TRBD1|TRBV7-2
ASSLPLQGAPETQY
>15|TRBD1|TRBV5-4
ASSLRTGGLSGNTIY
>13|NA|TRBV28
ASSFWQNSNQPQH
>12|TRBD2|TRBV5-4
ASSLELASNEQF
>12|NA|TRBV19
ASSNRVSLYGYT
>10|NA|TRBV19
ASMMENYGYT
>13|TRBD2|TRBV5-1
ASSLDLRGGAEQY
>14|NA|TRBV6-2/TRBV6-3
ASSPRQVVGNQPQH
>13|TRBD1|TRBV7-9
ASRSGRDRDYGYT
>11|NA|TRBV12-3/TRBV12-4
ASSPQEYQPQH
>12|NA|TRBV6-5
ASSYWDGRTEAF
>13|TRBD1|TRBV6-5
ASSPGTGSNQPQH
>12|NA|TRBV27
ASTHGGGAYEQY
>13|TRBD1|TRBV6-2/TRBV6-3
ASSPTDGQGNEQY
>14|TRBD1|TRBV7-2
ASSFGTGGRPTEAF
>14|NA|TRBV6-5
ASSYSEGSSGNTIY
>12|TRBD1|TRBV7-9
ASSLGTVYNEQF
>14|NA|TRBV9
ASSVGGGLDNEKLF
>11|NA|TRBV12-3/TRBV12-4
ASRRGGGYGYT
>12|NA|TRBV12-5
ASGLVPSVNEQF
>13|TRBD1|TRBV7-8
ASSLAYRGDNEQY
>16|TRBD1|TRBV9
ASSVGTDRGRVRTEAF
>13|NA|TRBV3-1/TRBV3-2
ASSQRPEGDEKLF
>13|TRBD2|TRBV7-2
ASSPSGGVGHEQY
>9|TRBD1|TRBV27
ASRDSYGYT
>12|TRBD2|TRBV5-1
ASRLAGSTNEQF